This TCR beta chain appears in the sequencing data of a study of T cell repertoires in cytomegalovirus infection. TCRdb passed the reads through MiXCR, listing each CDR3 protein once. The sample lists more than 650,000 distinct CDR3 sequences, approximately 40% occurring once. The CDR3 is 14 residues long. Looked up from germline, CDR1 is MGHRA and CDR2 is YSYEKL. The germline V and J ends were trimmed by 4 bases and 0 bases, with 10 bases remaining between them. This receptor was obtained from a human donor in good health (CMV status not recorded). Some clones in this sample may be carry-over from other donors' samples. The source material was PBMCs. The V and J genes are TRBV4-1 and TRBJ2-7; a weak D match, TRBD2 (5 bases). The CDR3 DNA is TGCGCCAGCAGCCTTCGGACTGGCTCCTACGAGCAGTACTTC. Translating gives CASSLRTGSYEQYF.